This paragraph reports one T cell receptor (beta chain). CDR3 length: 14 amino acids. Per germline, CDR1 SGHRS and CDR2 YFSETQ. J gave up 8 bases and V 2 bases, and 7 bases lay outside the gene matches. This entry belongs to a study of glioma-infiltrating T cells after dendritic cell vaccination. Up to roughly 2 ug genomic DNA was used for TCRB CDR3 amplification. The primer mix had 60 V beta and 13 J beta primers. Produced via immunoSEQ multiplex PCR; TCRdb's table is partial and in-frame only. The table lists 55,000 to 70,000 clones, around four fifths of them singletons. Fresh-frozen tumor tissue and more than two years of survival data were available for all. Blood PBMC samples: pre-vaccination, two weeks post third vaccination, and at tumor progression.

The material was blood, obtained before dendritic cell vaccination. The chain carries TRBV5-1 and TRBJ2-4; 7 bases match TRBD1. This clonotype originated in a human donor with glioblastoma. DNA of the CDR3: TGCGCCAGCAGCTTTAGGGACAGCAAGGACATTCAGTACTTC. Its protein product is CASSFRDSKDIQYF.